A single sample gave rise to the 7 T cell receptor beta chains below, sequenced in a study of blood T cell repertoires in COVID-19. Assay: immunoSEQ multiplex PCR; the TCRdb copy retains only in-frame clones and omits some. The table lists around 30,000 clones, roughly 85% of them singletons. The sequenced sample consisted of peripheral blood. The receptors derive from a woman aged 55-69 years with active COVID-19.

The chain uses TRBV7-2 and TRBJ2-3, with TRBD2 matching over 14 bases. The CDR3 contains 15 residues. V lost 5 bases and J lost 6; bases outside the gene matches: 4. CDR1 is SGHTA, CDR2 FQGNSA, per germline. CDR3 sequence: CASSPGLAGVDTQYF. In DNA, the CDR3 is TGTGCCAGCAGCCCGGGACTAGCGGGGGTGGATACGCAGTATTTT.

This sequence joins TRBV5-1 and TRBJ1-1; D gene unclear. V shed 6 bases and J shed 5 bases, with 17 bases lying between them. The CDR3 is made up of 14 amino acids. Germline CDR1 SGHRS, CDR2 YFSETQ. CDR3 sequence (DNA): TGCGCCAGCACCTCCACCCCCGGAGGTACTGAAGCTTTCTTT. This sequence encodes CASTSTPGGTEAFF.

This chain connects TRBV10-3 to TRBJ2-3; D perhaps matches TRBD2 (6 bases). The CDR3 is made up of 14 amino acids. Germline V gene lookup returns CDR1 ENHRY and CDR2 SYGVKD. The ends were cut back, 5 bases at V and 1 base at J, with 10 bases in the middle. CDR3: CAISQSGRTDTQYF. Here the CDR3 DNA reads TGTGCCATCAGTCAAAGCGGGCGCACAGATACGCAGTATTTT.

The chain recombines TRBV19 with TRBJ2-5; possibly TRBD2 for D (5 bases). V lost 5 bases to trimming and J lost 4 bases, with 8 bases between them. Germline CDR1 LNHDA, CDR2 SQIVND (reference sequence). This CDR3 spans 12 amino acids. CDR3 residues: CASSSRGETQYF. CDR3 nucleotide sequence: TGTGCCAGTAGTTCCCGGGGAGAGACCCAGTACTTC.

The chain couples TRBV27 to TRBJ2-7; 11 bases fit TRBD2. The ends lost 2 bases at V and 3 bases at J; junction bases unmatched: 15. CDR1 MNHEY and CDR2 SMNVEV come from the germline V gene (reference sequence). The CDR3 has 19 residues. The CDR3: CASSLRWLAGGSPHYEQYF. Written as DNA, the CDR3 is TGTGCCAGCAGTTTACGTTGGCTAGCGGGAGGCTCCCCTCACTACGAGCAGTACTTC.

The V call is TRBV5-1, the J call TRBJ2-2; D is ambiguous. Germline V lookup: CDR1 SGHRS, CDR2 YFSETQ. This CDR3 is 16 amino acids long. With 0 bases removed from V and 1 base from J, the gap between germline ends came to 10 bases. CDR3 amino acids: CASSLDPGLNTGELFF. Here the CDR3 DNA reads TGCGCCAGCAGCTTGGATCCAGGCCTGAACACCGGGGAGCTGTTTTTT.

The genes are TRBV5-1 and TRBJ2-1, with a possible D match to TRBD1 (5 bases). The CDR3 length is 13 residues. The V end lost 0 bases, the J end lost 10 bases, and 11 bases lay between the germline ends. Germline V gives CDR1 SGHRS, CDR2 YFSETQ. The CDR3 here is CASSLAQGGEQFF. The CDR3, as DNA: TGCGCCAGCAGCTTGGCCCAGGGTGGAGAGCAGTTCTTC.